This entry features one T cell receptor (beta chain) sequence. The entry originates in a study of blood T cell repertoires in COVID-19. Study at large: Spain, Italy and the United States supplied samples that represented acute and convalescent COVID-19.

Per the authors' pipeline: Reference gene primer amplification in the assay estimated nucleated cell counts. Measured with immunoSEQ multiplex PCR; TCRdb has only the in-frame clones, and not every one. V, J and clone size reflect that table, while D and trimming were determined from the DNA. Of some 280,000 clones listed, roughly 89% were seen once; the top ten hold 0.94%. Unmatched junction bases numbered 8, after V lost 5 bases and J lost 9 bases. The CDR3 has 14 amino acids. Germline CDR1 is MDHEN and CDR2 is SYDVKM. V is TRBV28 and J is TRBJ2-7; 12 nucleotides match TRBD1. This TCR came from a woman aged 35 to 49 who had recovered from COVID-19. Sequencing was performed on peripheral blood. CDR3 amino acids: CASSAPGQGARQYF. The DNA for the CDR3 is TGTGCCAGCAGTGCCCCGGGACAGGGGGCGCGGCAGTACTTC. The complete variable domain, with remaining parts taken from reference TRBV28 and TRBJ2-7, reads DVKVTQSSRYLVKRTGEKVFLECVQDMDHENMFWYRQDPGLGLRLIYFSYDVKMKEKGDIPEGYSVSREKKERFSLILESASTNQTSMYLCASSAPGQGARQYFGPGTRLTVT.